This record looks at one T cell receptor beta chain sequence and its context. Its specificity is not known. The junction departs from germline at one end; a sequencing error may be responsible. The sample originates from a study of radiation and T cells in renal cell carcinoma. The time point: blood 2 weeks post-SBRT. Treatment indicated: 15 Gy SBRT to primary tumor, nephrectomy 4 weeks later. Blood was sampled at baseline, 2 weeks and 4 weeks after SBRT. Clear cell pathology was present in this patient's renal cell carcinoma. Generated by immunoSEQ multiplex PCR, the TCRdb table keeps only in-frame clones and is missing some. The sample lists roughly 150,000 clones, roughly 90% occurring once. Per the germline V gene, CDR1 is SSHAT and CDR2 is FNYEAQ (reference sequence). The CDR3 extends over 13 amino acids. Study-wide results and limits: In blood, top tumor clones expanded by 2 weeks, shrinking by 4.

The sample consisted of blood, taken from a patient whose treatment included radiotherapy and nephrectomy. This sequence originates from a woman aged 45-65 years with renal cell carcinoma. This chain joins TRBV7-7 and TRBJ1-1; D ambiguous. The CDR3 region is CASSLGPDTEAFF. The CDR3 DNA sequence: TGTGCTAGCAGCTTGGGCCCCGACACTGAAGCTTTCTTT.